The count of the clone carrying this TCR beta chain is one. Other DNA sequences in the sample encode the same CDR3. This specimen comes from a study of blood T cell repertoires in COVID-19. Study as a whole: Donors in the United States, Italy and Spain gave samples during acute or convalescent COVID-19. The cDNA or gDNA used as material had been derived from T cells, B-cell-depleted T cells, or PBMCs.

The V end was cut by 3 bases, the J end by 5 bases, with 10 bases between. This CDR3 contains 13 residues. Germline V lookup: CDR1 SGHTA, CDR2 FQGNSA. Original processing methods: Amplification of reference gene primers was used by the study to estimate nucleated cell counts. The table came from immunoSEQ multiplex PCR; TCRdb's copy has only in-frame clones and leaves some out. The V and J calls and clone size come from that table; D and trimming were worked out from the DNA. The repertoire has under 200,000 clones, 88% of them found once; the top ten carry around 24%. The chain has TRBV7-2 and TRBJ1-1; a possible D gene is TRBD1 (6 bases). Sequencing input: peripheral blood. The receptor was derived from a man aged 55 to 70 with acute or convalescent COVID-19. The CDR3 DNA reads TGTGCCAGCAGCTTTAGGGGGGGGACTGAAGCTTTCTTT. It is translated as CASSFRGGTEAFF.